This TCR beta chain was obtained from a study of T cell changes during pregnancy in multiple sclerosis. CDR1 and CDR2 (germline): SGHRS, YFSETQ. The CDR3 sequence is 15 residues long. The trim removed 3 bases at V and 3 bases at J, leaving 5 bases unmatched. Data came from immunoSEQ multiplex PCR; TCRdb stores just in-frame clones and leaves some out. The sample carries 50,000 to 75,000 clones, around 90% recorded once. The chain has TRBV5-1 and TRBJ1-1; 10 nucleotides agree with TRBD1. This sequence was found in a female donor in good health, enrolled as a control in a pregnancy study. The material sequenced was peripheral blood, taken in the third trimester of pregnancy. For the CDR3, the DNA is TGCGCCAGCAGCTGGAGCGGACAGGGGGACACTGAAGCTTTCTTT. Translation gives CASSWSGQGDTEAFF.